These T cell receptor beta chains were read from a single sample in a study of T cell responses to AZD1222 COVID-19 vaccine. The protocol was immunoSEQ multiplex PCR, while the TCRdb copy is restricted to in-frame clones and leaves out a portion. This sample has 90,000 to 150,000 clones, with around nine tenths found just once. The sample in question was peripheral blood, obtained on day 0 of AZD1222 vaccination. These receptor sequences come from an adult in good health. Each CDR3 is given with its conserved first and last residue. Fields, in order: V gene, J gene, CDR3 protein.

V gene: TRBV6-5; J gene: TRBJ2-7; CDR3 protein: CASTTGTSVTYEQYF
V gene: TRBV27; J gene: TRBJ2-5; CDR3 protein: CASSLGTSAETQYF
V gene: TRBV12-3/TRBV12-4; J gene: TRBJ2-5; CDR3 protein: CASGPGPPGTQYF
V gene: TRBV28; J gene: TRBJ2-3; CDR3 protein: CASSSGQGRKGTQYF
V gene: TRBV6-5; J gene: TRBJ2-7; CDR3 protein: CASSNRGRAYEQYF
V gene: TRBV28; J gene: TRBJ2-2; CDR3 protein: CASSPDGQGAGGELFF
V gene: TRBV5-1; J gene: TRBJ1-2; CDR3 protein: CASSLFEAPYGYTF
V gene: TRBV7-9; J gene: TRBJ2-3; CDR3 protein: CASSQTSGWVDTQYF
V gene: TRBV2; J gene: TRBJ2-2; CDR3 protein: CASSPLATTGELFF
V gene: TRBV20-1; J gene: TRBJ1-1; CDR3 protein: CSADYLTVVF
V gene: TRBV24-1; J gene: TRBJ2-5; CDR3 protein: CATSKGAILEGETQYF
V gene: TRBV3-1/TRBV3-2; J gene: TRBJ2-7; CDR3 protein: CASSRGDSPTYEQYF
V gene: TRBV5-1; J gene: TRBJ2-3; CDR3 protein: CASSLVVAVQDTQYF
V gene: TRBV19; J gene: TRBJ2-2; CDR3 protein: CASSRTGNTGELFF
V gene: TRBV28; J gene: TRBJ2-5; CDR3 protein: CASSSLATSGKETQYF
V gene: TRBV19; J gene: TRBJ2-2; CDR3 protein: CASTTLVGNTGELFF
V gene: TRBV6-5; J gene: TRBJ2-2; CDR3 protein: CASSYLPFRPTGELFF
V gene: TRBV30; J gene: TRBJ1-4; CDR3 protein: CAWSTGTVEKLFF
V gene: TRBV3-1/TRBV3-2; J gene: TRBJ1-1; CDR3 protein: CASSQEVGPHTEAFF
V gene: TRBV30; J gene: TRBJ2-2; CDR3 protein: CAWDGRTGGPGELFF
V gene: TRBV6-5; J gene: TRBJ1-2; CDR3 protein: CASGGVYGYTF
V gene: TRBV5-6; J gene: TRBJ1-6; CDR3 protein: CASSFAQVNSPLHF
V gene: TRBV30; J gene: TRBJ1-5; CDR3 protein: CAWSEQSNQPQHF
V gene: TRBV6-5; J gene: TRBJ2-1; CDR3 protein: CASRYRESLGEQFF
V gene: TRBV24-1; J gene: TRBJ2-2; CDR3 protein: CATSDPRGYTGELFF
V gene: TRBV7-2; J gene: TRBJ2-7; CDR3 protein: CASSLGGASYEQYF
V gene: TRBV21-1; J gene: TRBJ2-3; CDR3 protein: CASRPRGPGLADWCTDTQYF
V gene: TRBV6-5; J gene: TRBJ1-3; CDR3 protein: CASSLDPNSGNTIYF
V gene: TRBV3-1/TRBV3-2; J gene: TRBJ2-2; CDR3 protein: CASSQVRGVSTGELFF
V gene: TRBV10-2; J gene: TRBJ2-7; CDR3 protein: CASSPTGEQYF
V gene: TRBV5-1; J gene: TRBJ2-1; CDR3 protein: CASSLRVLARSYNEQFF
V gene: TRBV6-5; J gene: TRBJ1-1; CDR3 protein: CASSYGGQDTEAFF
V gene: TRBV9; J gene: TRBJ2-7; CDR3 protein: CASSSEAGVRYEQYF
V gene: TRBV2; J gene: TRBJ2-4; CDR3 protein: CASSALGTVAKNIQYF
V gene: TRBV6-5; J gene: TRBJ1-1; CDR3 protein: CASSYTPGRRAEAFF
V gene: TRBV29-1; J gene: TRBJ2-3; CDR3 protein: CSVGAQGDTQYF
V gene: TRBV30; J gene: TRBJ1-6; CDR3 protein: CAWQGQNNSPLHF
V gene: TRBV3-1/TRBV3-2; J gene: TRBJ2-1; CDR3 protein: CASSQSAGDFLYNEQFF
V gene: TRBV5-1; J gene: TRBJ1-2; CDR3 protein: CASSRGLTNYGYTF
V gene: TRBV25-1; J gene: TRBJ2-2; CDR3 protein: CASSPHRASATGELFF
V gene: TRBV28; J gene: TRBJ1-1; CDR3 protein: CASSLWLGGHGTEAFF